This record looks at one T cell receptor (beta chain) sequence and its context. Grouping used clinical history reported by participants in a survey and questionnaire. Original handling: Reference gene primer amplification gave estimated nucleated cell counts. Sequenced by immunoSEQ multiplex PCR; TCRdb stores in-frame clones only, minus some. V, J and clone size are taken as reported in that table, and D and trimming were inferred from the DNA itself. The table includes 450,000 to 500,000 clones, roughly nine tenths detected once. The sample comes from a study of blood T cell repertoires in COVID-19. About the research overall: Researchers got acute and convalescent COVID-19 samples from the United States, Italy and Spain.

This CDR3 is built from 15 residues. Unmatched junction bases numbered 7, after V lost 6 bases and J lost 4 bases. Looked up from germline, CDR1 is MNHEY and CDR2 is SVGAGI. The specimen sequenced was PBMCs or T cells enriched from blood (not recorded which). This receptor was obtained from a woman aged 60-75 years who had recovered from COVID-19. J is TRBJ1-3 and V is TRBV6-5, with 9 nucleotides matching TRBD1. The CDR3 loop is CASRVDRGSGNTIYF. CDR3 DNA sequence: TGTGCCAGCAGAGTTGACAGGGGGTCCGGAAACACCATATATTTT.